The T cell receptor (beta chain) under discussion was sequenced for a study of OX40 agonist ivuxolimab in advanced cancers. Background for the entire study: Ivuxolimab was a fully human IgG2 agonistic monoclonal antibody targeting the costimulatory receptor OX40 (CD134). Intravenous ivuxolimab was administered to patients every 2 weeks at six dose levels: 0.01, 0.1, 0.3, 1.5, 3 and 10 mg/kg. Among the roughly 54 dose-escalation patients, about 19 had hepatocellular carcinoma, roughly 15 melanoma, 9 renal cell carcinoma and 9 head and neck cancer. In the dose-escalation cohort, around four fifths of patients were male, and the mean age was approximately 60 years with a range of roughly 20 to 79. Prior anti-PD-1, anti-PD-L1 or anti-CTLA-4 therapy was permitted, and 30% to 50% of dose-escalation patients had received checkpoint inhibitors. Partial responses occurred in three dose-escalation patients, of whom one had hepatocellular carcinoma and two had cutaneous melanoma. The point of sequencing TCRbeta in the periphery was to test whether ivuxolimab changed TCR sequence diversity and drove clonal T-cell expansion. The paper covers the monotherapy dose-escalation part of the phase I ivuxolimab trial, which included N of about 56 patients. What the research found in general, with its limitations: Low levels of normalized T-cell clonal expansion were also shown by some nonresponding patients. After ivuxolimab, CD8+ T cells had more expanded clones than CD4+ T cells on average. Which antigens the clonally expanded peripheral T cells were specific for was not determined. At doses of 0.1 to 3.0 mg/kg, clonal expansion of both CD4+ and CD8+ blood T cells was observed from baseline to week 6. In partial responders in the 0.1-3.0 mg/kg groups, normalized peripheral clonal expansion was found to be among the lowest, especially among CD8+ T cells.

V sheds 6 bases and J sheds 1 base, leaving 9 bases between their ends. The germline V gene encodes CDR1 SNHLY and CDR2 FYNNEI. Measured from the cysteine to the phenylalanine, the CDR3 is 13 residues long. The sequence is cut down to CDR3 DNA, 39 bases in frame from base 1. To sequence the TCRbeta CDR3 region, genomic DNA was isolated from the sorted cells. The immunoSEQ Assay was used to sequence the TCRbeta CDR3 regions. The table comes from immuneACCESS by way of TCRdb, which keeps in-frame sequences with V and J called. Part of the clones is missing from these tables; in studies checked, under half for an unresolved V gene and the rest for unknown reasons. The table for this sample lists around 76,000 clones; 84% of them were counted only once. Jointly, the top ten make up over 0.95% of the sample. With regard to this clone: It lacks a known antigen. No qualities accompany the bases; no much larger clone lies one base away.

The trial excluded patients who had a history of autoimmune disease or were on systemic immunosuppression. Peripheral blood for TCR sequencing was collected from all dose cohorts at baseline, on cycle 4 day 1, and on cycle 7 day 1. Samples were obtained from an open-label, multicenter, first-in-human phase I dose-escalation trial of ivuxolimab. Adults with locally advanced or metastatic head and neck squamous cell, hepatocellular, melanoma or renal cell carcinoma were enrolled in the trial. Before TCR sequencing, CD4+ T cells and CD8+ T cells were sorted from peripheral blood as separate populations.

The starting material was CD4+ or CD8+ T cells sorted from blood, obtained in a trial of the OX40 agonist ivuxolimab. The chain couples TRBV2 to TRBJ1-2; tentative D gene TRBD1, with 6 bases matching. This receptor was identified in an adult with an advanced solid tumor such as melanoma, head and neck, liver or kidney cancer. The CDR3 region: CASSVQGNYGYTF. The nucleotide sequence reads TGTGCCAGCAGCGTACAGGGTAACTATGGCTACACCTTC.